The source of this T cell receptor (beta chain) is a study of CD8+CD57+ T cells in acquired aplastic anemia. Looking at the study overall: An average of 3.2 ug of DNA was obtained from sorted CD4+ and CD8+ cells.

Patients included in sequencing had previously demonstrated CD8+CD57+ cell expansion by flow cytometry. In its sample, this clonotype was seen many times. Its antigen is currently unknown. It was genomic DNA that served as the template for profiling TCR beta VDJ and CDR3. MiXCR was run by TCRdb on the reads, yielding one entry per CDR3 protein. The sample includes some 200,000 distinct CDR3 sequences, less than 60% seen only once; the top ten take just under 20%. Study findings and constraints: In CD8+ cells, Simpson's diversity showed no significant difference between patients and controls.

The sequencing input was sorted CD4+, CD8+, or CD8+CD57+ T cells (not recorded which) from PBMCs. This receptor was taken from a human donor with aplastic anemia.

The CDR3 coding sequence is TGTGCCACCAGTGATGCCCGGGAAGAAGAGACCCAGTACTTC. Protein sequence: CATSDAREEETQYF. The chain joins TRBV24-1 to TRBJ2-5, with D maybe TRBD2 (5 bases). V was clipped by 3 bases and J by 3 bases, with 10 bases between them. Germline CDR1 is KGHDR and CDR2 is SFDVKD. The CDR3 contains 14 residues.